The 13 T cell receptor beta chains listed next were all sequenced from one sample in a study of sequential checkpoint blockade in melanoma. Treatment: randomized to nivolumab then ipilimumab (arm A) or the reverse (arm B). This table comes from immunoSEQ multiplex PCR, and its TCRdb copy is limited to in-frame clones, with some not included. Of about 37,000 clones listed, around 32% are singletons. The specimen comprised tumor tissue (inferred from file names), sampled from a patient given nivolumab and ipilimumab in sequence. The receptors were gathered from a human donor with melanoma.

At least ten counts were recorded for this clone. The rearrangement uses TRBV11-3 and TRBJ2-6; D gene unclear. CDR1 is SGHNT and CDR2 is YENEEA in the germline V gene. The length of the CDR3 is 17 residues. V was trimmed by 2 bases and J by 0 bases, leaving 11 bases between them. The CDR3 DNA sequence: TGTGCCAGCAGCTTAAACCATCCAGACTCTGGGGCCAACGTCCTGACTTTC. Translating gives CASSLNHPDSGANVLTF.

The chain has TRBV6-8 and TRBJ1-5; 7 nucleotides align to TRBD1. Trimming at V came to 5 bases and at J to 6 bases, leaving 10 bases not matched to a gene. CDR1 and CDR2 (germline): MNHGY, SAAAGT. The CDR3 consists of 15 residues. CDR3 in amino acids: CASSKGTANSQPQHF. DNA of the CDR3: TGTGCCAGCAGTAAAGGGACAGCCAATAGTCAGCCCCAGCATTTT.

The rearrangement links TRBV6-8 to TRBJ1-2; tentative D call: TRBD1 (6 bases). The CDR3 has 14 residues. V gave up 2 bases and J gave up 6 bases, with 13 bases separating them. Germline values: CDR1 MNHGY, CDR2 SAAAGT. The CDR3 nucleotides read TGTGCCAGCAGTTACCCCTCCGGGGGCGATGGCTACACCTTC. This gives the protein CASSYPSGGDGYTF.

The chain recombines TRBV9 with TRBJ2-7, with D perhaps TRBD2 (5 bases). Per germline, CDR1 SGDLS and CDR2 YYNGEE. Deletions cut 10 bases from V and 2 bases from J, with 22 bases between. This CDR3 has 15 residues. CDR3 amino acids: CAERGKSLRTYEQYF. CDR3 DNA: TGTGCCGAGAGAGGGAAGTCTCTCAGGACCTACGAGCAGTACTTC.

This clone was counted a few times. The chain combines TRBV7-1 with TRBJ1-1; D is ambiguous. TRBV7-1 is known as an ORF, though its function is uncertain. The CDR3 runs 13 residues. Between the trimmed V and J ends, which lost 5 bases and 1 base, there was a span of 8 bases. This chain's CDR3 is CASSLWRNTEAFF. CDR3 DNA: TGTGCCAGCAGCCTTTGGAGGAACACTGAAGCTTTCTTT.

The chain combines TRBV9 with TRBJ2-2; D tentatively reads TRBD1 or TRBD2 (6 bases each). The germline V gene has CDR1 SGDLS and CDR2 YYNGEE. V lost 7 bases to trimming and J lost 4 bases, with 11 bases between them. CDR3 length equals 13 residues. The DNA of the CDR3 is TGTGCCAGCTTACAGGGAGGCACCGGGGAGCTGTTTTTT. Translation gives CASLQGGTGELFF. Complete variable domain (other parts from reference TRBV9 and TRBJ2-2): DSGVTQTPKHLITATGQRVTLRCSPRSGDLSVYWYQQSLDQGLQFLIQYYNGEERAKGNILERFSAQQFPDLHSELNLSSLELGDSALYFCASLQGGTGELFFGEGSRLTVL.

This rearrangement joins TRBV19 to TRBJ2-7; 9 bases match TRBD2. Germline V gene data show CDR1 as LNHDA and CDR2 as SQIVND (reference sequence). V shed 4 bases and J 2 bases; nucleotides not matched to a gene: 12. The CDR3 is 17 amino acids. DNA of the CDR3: TGTGCCAGTAGTAGGTACTTTAGCGGGAGTGTCCCCTACGAGCAGTACTTC. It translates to CASSRYFSGSVPYEQYF.

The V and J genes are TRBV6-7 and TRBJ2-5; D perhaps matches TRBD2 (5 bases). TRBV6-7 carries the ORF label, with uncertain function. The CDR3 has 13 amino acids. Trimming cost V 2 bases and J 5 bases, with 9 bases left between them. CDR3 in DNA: TGTGCCAGCAGTTACGAGGGTCATGAGACCCAGTACTTC. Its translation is CASSYEGHETQYF.

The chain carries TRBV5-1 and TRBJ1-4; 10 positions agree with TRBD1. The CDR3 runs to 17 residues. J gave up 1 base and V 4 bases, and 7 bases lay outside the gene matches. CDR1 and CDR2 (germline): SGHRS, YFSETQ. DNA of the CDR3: TGCGCCAGCAGCCCGGGACAGGGGTCGGTAACTAATGAAAAACTGTTTTTT. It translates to CASSPGQGSVTNEKLFF.

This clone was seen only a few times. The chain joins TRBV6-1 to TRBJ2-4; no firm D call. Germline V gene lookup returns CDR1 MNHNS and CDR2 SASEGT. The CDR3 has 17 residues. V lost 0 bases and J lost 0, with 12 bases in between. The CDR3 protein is CASSEARGRIAKNIQYF. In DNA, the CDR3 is TGTGCCAGCAGTGAAGCGCGTGGCAGAATAGCCAAAAACATTCAGTACTTC.

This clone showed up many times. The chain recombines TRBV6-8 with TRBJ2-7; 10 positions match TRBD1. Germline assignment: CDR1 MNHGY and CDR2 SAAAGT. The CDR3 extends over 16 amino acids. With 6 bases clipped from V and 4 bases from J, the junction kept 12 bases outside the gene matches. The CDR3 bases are TGTGCCAGCAGCTCCACGACAGGGGGCCGTTTGTACGAGCAGTACTTC. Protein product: CASSSTTGGRLYEQYF.

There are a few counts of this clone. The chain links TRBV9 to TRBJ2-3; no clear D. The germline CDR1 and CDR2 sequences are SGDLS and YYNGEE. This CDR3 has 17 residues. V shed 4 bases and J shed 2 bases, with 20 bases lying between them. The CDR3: CASSPQGSQLPTDTQYF. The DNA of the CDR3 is TGTGCCAGCAGCCCCCAAGGGTCACAACTCCCCACAGATACGCAGTATTTT.

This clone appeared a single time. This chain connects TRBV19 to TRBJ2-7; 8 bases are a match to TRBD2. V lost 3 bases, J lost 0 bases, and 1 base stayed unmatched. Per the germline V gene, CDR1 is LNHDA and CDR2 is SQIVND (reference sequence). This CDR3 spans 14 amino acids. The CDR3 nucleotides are TGTGCCAGTAGTATTAGCGGGAACTCCTACGAGCAGTACTTC. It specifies CASSISGNSYEQYF.